Listed here are 32 T cell receptor beta chains from one sample, sequenced in a study of human T cells and chemical hapten exposure. TCRdb fed the RACE reads into MiXCR, producing one record per CDR3 protein. The sample yields about 74,000 distinct CDR3 sequences, around 15% seen once. Time point specified: pre-sensitization, week 0. The sample's treatment: therapeutic diphenylcyclopropenone sensitization with weekly scalp DPC. This sample comprised whole blood, obtained in connection with sensitization to the hapten diphenylcyclopropenone (DPC). Receptors were obtained from a woman aged 45-65 years with alopecia areata. Some clones in this sample may be carry-over from other donors' samples.

This clonotype was seen more than once but under ten times. This chain links TRBV20-1 with TRBJ1-1; TRBD1 aligns across 8 bases. The junction had 7 bases not matched to a gene; V was cut back by 0 bases and J by 7 bases. Germline loops: CDR1 DFQATT, CDR2 SNEGSKA (reference sequence). The CDR3 spans 14 residues. The CDR3, as DNA: TGCAGTGCTAGAGATTTGACAGGGGCCCATGAAGCTTTCTTT. Protein sequence: CSARDLTGAHEAFF.

The V and J genes are TRBV5-4 and TRBJ1-1; D is undetermined. The CDR3 contains 14 residues. The germline gives CDR1 SGHNT, CDR2 YYREEE (reference sequence). Trimming cost V 0 bases and J 6 bases, with 12 bases left between them. Here the CDR3 DNA reads TGTGCCAGCAGCTTGGCGAACGTGGGCCCTGAAGCTTTCTTT. It codes for CASSLANVGPEAFF.

This clonotype showed up just a few times. V gene TRBV7-8 combines with J gene TRBJ1-1, with unresolved D. This CDR3 has 14 residues. Looked up from germline, CDR1 is SGHVS and CDR2 is FQNEAQ. The V gene lost 4 bases and the J gene lost 1 base, with 10 bases spanning the gap. The CDR3 nucleotides are TGTGCCAGCAGCTCTCGACGGGAGAACACTGAAGCTTTCTTT. This encodes CASSSRRENTEAFF.

DNA of the CDR3: TGTGCCAGCAGCTCCCAAGTGGCTGGGATCACAGATACGCAGTATTTT. Encoded protein: CASSSQVAGITDTQYF. This chain connects TRBV7-2 to TRBJ2-3; D is unclear. Germline lookup yields CDR1 SGHTA and CDR2 FQGNSA. The CDR3 covers 16 residues. V was clipped by 4 bases and J by 2 bases, with 16 bases between them.

This clonotype was detected ten times or more. The CDR3 sequence: CATSVGYGYTF. In DNA, the CDR3 is TGTGCCACCAGTGTTGGCTATGGCTACACCTTC. The rearrangement joins TRBV24-1 to TRBJ1-2; D remains ambiguous. The germline V and J ends were trimmed by 5 bases and 4 bases, with 4 bases remaining between them. Germline CDR1 KGHDR, CDR2 SFDVKD. This CDR3 is 11 amino acids long.

This chain joins TRBV24-1 and TRBJ1-1, with a tentative D call TRBD1 (5 bases). V was pared by 4 bases and J by 7 bases, with 24 bases between. The V gene's germline CDR1 is KGHDR and CDR2 SFDVKD. There are 17 residues in the CDR3. The CDR3 nucleotides are TGTGCCACCAGTGACCCTCCCGGGGAGGGGAAGGGAAGTGAAGCTTTCTTT. This sequence encodes CATSDPPGEGKGSEAFF.

This clonotype was observed a handful of times. CDR3 coding DNA: TGTGCCAGCAGTTTAGCGGGAGCCGGTTTGCATGAGCAGTTCTTC. Its protein is CASSLAGAGLHEQFF. The J gene is TRBJ2-1, the V gene TRBV6-2 or TRBV6-3; 9 bases align to TRBD2. The CDR3 length is 15 residues. Germline V CDR1 and CDR2: MNHEY, SVGEGT. J lost 8 bases, V lost 4 bases, and 9 bases had no gene match.

Note on this clonotype: One end of the junction does not line up with germline, which may come from a read error. The chain has TRBV3-1 and TRBJ2-7; D call uncertain. This CDR3 has 14 amino acids. Germline assignment: CDR1 LGHDT and CDR2 YNNKEL (reference sequence). CDR3 region: CANSQDRRTYEQYF. CDR3 in DNA: TGTGCCAACAGCCAAGATCGTCGGACCTACGAGCAGTACTTC.

The chain recombines TRBV29-1 with TRBJ1-2; 9 bases are a match to TRBD1. Germline loops: CDR1 SQVTM, CDR2 ANQGSEA. Trimming cost V 7 bases and J 6 bases; bases outside gene matches: 6. The CDR3 has 12 amino acids. CDR3 nucleotide sequence: TGCAGCGCCGGACAGGGGTACGATGGCTACACCTTC. Translation: CSAGQGYDGYTF.

The rearrangement joins TRBV5-1 to TRBJ2-1; D is tentatively TRBD1 or TRBD2 (5 bases each). This CDR3 is built from 15 residues. CDR1 and CDR2 (germline): SGHRS, YFSETQ. The germline V and J ends were trimmed by 3 bases and 1 base, with 11 bases remaining between them. The CDR3 bases are TGCGCCAGCAGCTCCGAGGGGTGGTCCTACAATGAGCAGTTCTTC. Amino acids: CASSSEGWSYNEQFF.

The chain's CDR3 is CASSPAGTAYNEQFF. For the CDR3, the DNA is TGTGCCAGCTCACCAGCCGGGACAGCCTACAATGAGCAGTTCTTC. This sequence joins TRBV18 and TRBJ2-1; 7 positions agree with TRBD1. Germline values: CDR1 KGHSH, CDR2 LQKENI. This CDR3 spans 15 amino acids. V trimming: 2 bases; J trimming: 2 bases; junction bases outside the gene matches: 3.

The chain links TRBV7-9 to TRBJ2-2; TRBD1 is a possible D gene (6 bases). CDR3 size: 17 residues. V gave up 1 base and J gave up 6 bases, with 18 bases separating them. Germline CDR1 SEHNR, CDR2 FQNEAQ (reference sequence). The CDR3 is CASSLVSQGMLSGELFF. The CDR3 DNA reads TGTGCCAGCAGCTTAGTCTCTCAGGGGATGCTGTCCGGGGAGCTGTTTTTT.

To note about this clonotype: The junction departs from germline at one end; a sequencing error may be responsible. The V call is TRBV18, the J call TRBJ2-1, with 10 bases aligning to TRBD2. The V gene's germline CDR1 is KGHSH and CDR2 LQKENI. The CDR3 is 17 residues long. The CDR3 spells CASSLNSQLAGSNKQFF. CDR3 bases: TGTGCCAGCTCACTAAACTCGCAACTAGCGGGGAGCAATAAGCAGTTCTTC.

The table lists this clonotype with a few counts. The chain has TRBV5-1 and TRBJ2-2; 7 nucleotides line up with TRBD1. The CDR3 length is 16 residues. Germline CDR1 SGHRS, CDR2 YFSETQ. V lost 1 base to trimming and J lost 2 bases; unmatched junction nucleotides: 5. The CDR3 here is CASSLLTGTNTGELFF. DNA for the CDR3: TGCGCCAGCAGCTTGTTGACAGGGACAAACACCGGGGAGCTGTTTTTT. Full variable domain (remainder filled in from reference TRBV5-1 and TRBJ2-2): KAGVTQTPRYLIKTRGQQVTLSCSPISGHRSVSWYQQTPGQGLQFLFEYFSETQRNKGNFPGRFSGRQFSNSRSEMNVSTLELGDSALYLCASSLLTGTNTGELFFGEGSRLTVL.

This clonotype was observed a few times. The CDR3 here is CASSPGLAGLYEQYF. The CDR3, as DNA: TGCGCCAGCAGCCCGGGACTAGCGGGACTCTACGAGCAGTACTTC. The chain joins TRBV4-3 to TRBJ2-7, with 13 nucleotides matching TRBD2. The CDR3 totals 15 residues. The V gene's germline CDR1 is LGHNA and CDR2 YSLEER. Trimming took 4 bases from V and 3 from J; bases not matched to a gene: 3.

The rearrangement joins TRBV28 to TRBJ2-7, with 9 bases matching TRBD2. The length of the CDR3 is 16 residues. J lost 6 bases, V lost 7 bases, and 16 bases had no gene match. Germline values: CDR1 MDHEN, CDR2 SYDVKM. The CDR3 bases are TGTGCCAGCAAGGGAGGAGCTAGCGGGACGAGCGGCGAGCAGTACTTC. Residues: CASKGGASGTSGEQYF. The full variable domain, its missing parts supplied by reference TRBV28 and TRBJ2-7, is DVKVTQSSRYLVKRTGEKVFLECVQDMDHENMFWYRQDPGLGLRLIYFSYDVKMKEKGDIPEGYSVSREKKERFSLILESASTNQTSMYLCASKGGASGTSGEQYFGPGTRLTVT.

V usage is TRBV7-6 and J usage is TRBJ1-1; 8 nucleotides agree with TRBD1. V trimming: 4 bases; J trimming: 1 base; junction bases outside the gene matches: 8. Germline V lookup: CDR1 SGHVS, CDR2 FNYEAQ. This CDR3 is 16 amino acids long. The CDR3 reads CASSSGQGKGNTEAFF. CDR3 DNA sequence: TGTGCCAGCAGCTCAGGACAGGGAAAGGGGAACACTGAAGCTTTCTTT.

This chain joins TRBV20-1 and TRBJ2-6; TRBD2 matches 7 bases. Trimming took 3 bases from V and 0 from J; bases not matched to a gene: 8. The CDR3 covers 17 residues. Germline V lookup: CDR1 DFQATT, CDR2 SNEGSKA (reference sequence). In DNA, the CDR3 is TGCAGTGCTAGCGGGAGGCCTCACCACTCTGGGGCCAACGTCCTGACTTTC. Translation: CSASGRPHHSGANVLTF.

This chain links TRBV29-1 with TRBJ1-2; perhaps TRBD1 as D (5 bases). V was clipped by 7 bases and J by 3 bases, with 9 bases between them. Germline V CDR1 and CDR2: SQVTM, ANQGSEA. The CDR3 contains 11 residues. The chain's CDR3 is CSAGHDYGYTF. In DNA, the CDR3 is TGCAGCGCAGGACATGACTATGGCTACACCTTC.

This clonotype was counted between two and nine times. The chain combines TRBV12-3 or TRBV12-4 with TRBJ1-5, with a weak D call TRBD1 (6 bases). CDR3 length: 14 amino acids. Deletions cut 6 bases from V and 4 bases from J, with 13 bases between. CDR3 sequence (DNA): TGTGCCAGCAGCCCAGGGGCCCCAAATCAGCCCCAGCATTTT. As protein: CASSPGAPNQPQHF.

This chain uses TRBV27 with TRBJ2-7; no firm D call. The V gene lost 3 bases and the J gene lost 4 bases, with 10 bases spanning the gap. Germline loops: CDR1 MNHEY, CDR2 SMNVEV (reference sequence). CDR3 length equals 13 residues. In DNA form, the CDR3 reads TGTGCCAGCAGTTTTCACGACCGGTACGAGCAGTACTTC. Encoded protein: CASSFHDRYEQYF.

This chain uses TRBV7-9 with TRBJ2-7; 10 bases are shared with TRBD1. This CDR3 region has 14 residues. V lost 4 bases, J lost 6 bases, and 6 bases stayed unmatched. CDR1 SEHNR and CDR2 FQNEAQ come from the germline V gene (reference sequence). The CDR3 DNA sequence: TGTGCCAGCAGCTCCTCCGGGACAGGGGCCGAGCAGTACTTC. This codes for CASSSSGTGAEQYF.

This chain connects TRBV18 to TRBJ2-6; no clear D gene. CDR3 size: 16 residues. Germline V lookup: CDR1 KGHSH, CDR2 LQKENI. Trimming pared 0 bases from V and 0 bases from J, leaving 6 bases between. Here the CDR3 DNA reads TGTGCCAGCTCACCACCGATAGGCTCTGGGGCCAACGTCCTGACTTTC. This translates into CASSPPIGSGANVLTF.

The CDR3 protein is CASSKARQARGEQYF. The CDR3 DNA sequence: TGTGCCAGCAGTAAAGCACGACAGGCCCGCGGGGAGCAGTACTTC. This chain joins TRBV12-3 or TRBV12-4 and TRBJ2-7, with D possibly TRBD1 on 6 matching bases. V was clipped by 5 bases and J by 7 bases, with 21 bases between them. This CDR3 is built from 15 residues.

The sample holds a few counts of this clonotype. The gene calls are TRBV11-2 and TRBJ1-5, with 7 nucleotides matching TRBD1. V shed 5 bases, J shed 6 bases, and the junction held 7 bases outside the gene matches. CDR3 length equals 14 residues. Germline V gene lookup returns CDR1 SGHAT and CDR2 FQNNGV. The DNA of the CDR3 is TGTGCCAGCAGCCGAGACAGGGTCCGTCAGCCCCAGCATTTT. It encodes CASSRDRVRQPQHF.

This clonotype was seen a handful of times. The CDR3 reads CASSPGQPSNQPQHF. CDR3 DNA sequence: TGTGCCAGCAGTCCCGGACAGCCCTCTAATCAGCCCCAGCATTTT. This chain links TRBV7-2 with TRBJ1-5, with TRBD1 as a possible D gene (6 bases). From germline, CDR1 is SGHTA and CDR2 FQGNSA. This CDR3 has 15 amino acids. Trimming removed 6 bases at V and 4 bases at J, with 16 bases between.

This clonotype was observed many times. V usage is TRBV7-2 and J usage is TRBJ1-1; D perhaps matches TRBD1 (5 bases). Germline CDR1 is SGHTA and CDR2 is FQGNSA. The germline V and J ends were trimmed by 8 bases and 4 bases, with 14 bases remaining between them. The length of the CDR3 is 13 residues. DNA of the CDR3: TGTGCCAGCGGGGGTTCTAGGAGCACTGAAGCTTTCTTT. The encoded protein is CASGGSRSTEAFF. The variable domain in full, completed from reference TRBV7-2 and TRBJ1-1, reads GAGVSQSPSNKVTEKGKDVELRCDPISGHTALYWYRQSLGQGLEFLIYFQGNSAPDKSGLPSDRFSAERTGGSVSTLTIQRTQQEDSAVYLCASGGSRSTEAFFGQGTRLTVV.

This clonotype was counted a few times. The gene calls are TRBV5-6 and TRBJ2-5, with 10 bases matching TRBD2. The germline CDR1 and CDR2 sequences are SGHDT and YYEEEE. V dropped 1 base and J dropped 0; count of bases not matched to a gene: 6. The CDR3 contains 17 residues. The CDR3 protein is CASSLLLLAGDQETQYF. CDR3 nucleotides: TGTGCCAGCAGCTTGCTTCTGCTAGCGGGAGACCAAGAGACCCAGTACTTC.

The chain combines TRBV6-2 or TRBV6-3 with TRBJ2-3; TRBD2 aligns across 8 bases. V lost 6 bases to trimming and J lost 3 bases; unmatched junction nucleotides: 2. Germline V gene lookup returns CDR1 MNHEY and CDR2 SVGEGT. The CDR3 consists of 13 residues. The CDR3 DNA sequence: TGTGCCAGCAGCATAGCGGGAACAGATACGCAGTATTTT. Its protein product is CASSIAGTDTQYF.

The chain is built from TRBV20-1 and TRBJ2-1, with 10 bases that match TRBD2. CDR1 and CDR2 from the germline V gene are DFQATT and SNEGSKA (reference sequence). After removal of 0 bases from V and 15 bases from J, the junction contained 5 bases not matched to a gene. CDR3 size: 12 residues. CDR3 DNA sequence: TGCAGTGCTAGAGACAGCGGGAGGGCCTTGTTCTTC. Translation: CSARDSGRALFF.

The chain couples TRBV24-1 to TRBJ2-3; no firm D call. The length of the CDR3 is 12 residues. V lost 6 bases and J lost 4, with 7 bases in between. Germline values: CDR1 KGHDR, CDR2 SFDVKD. CDR3 in amino acids: CATSRSADTQYF. The DNA for the CDR3 is TGTGCCACCAGTCGTTCGGCAGATACGCAGTATTTT.

V gene TRBV5-1 combines with J gene TRBJ2-3; 14 bases map to TRBD2. Germline CDR1 SGHRS, CDR2 YFSETQ. With V trimmed by 3 bases and J by 3 bases, 3 bases remained unmatched. This CDR3 comprises 16 residues. The CDR3 region is CASSWGLAGDTDTQYF. CDR3 coding DNA: TGCGCCAGCAGCTGGGGACTAGCGGGAGATACAGATACGCAGTATTTT. Full variable domain (outside the CDR3, taken from reference TRBV5-1 and TRBJ2-3): KAGVTQTPRYLIKTRGQQVTLSCSPISGHRSVSWYQQTPGQGLQFLFEYFSETQRNKGNFPGRFSGRQFSNSRSEMNVSTLELGDSALYLCASSWGLAGDTDTQYFGPGTRLTVL.